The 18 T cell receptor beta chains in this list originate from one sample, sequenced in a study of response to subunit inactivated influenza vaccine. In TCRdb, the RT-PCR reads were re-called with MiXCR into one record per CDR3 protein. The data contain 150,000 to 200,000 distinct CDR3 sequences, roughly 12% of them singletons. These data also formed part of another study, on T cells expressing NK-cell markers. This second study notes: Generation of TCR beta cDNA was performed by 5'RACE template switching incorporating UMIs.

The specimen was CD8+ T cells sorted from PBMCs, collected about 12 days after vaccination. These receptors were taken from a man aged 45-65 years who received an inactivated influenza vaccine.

This chain's CDR3 is CASSTSWGHQTGETQYF. The CDR3 DNA sequence: TGTGCCAGCAGCACCTCCTGGGGACACCAAACCGGAGAGACCCAGTACTTC. V and J are TRBV7-9 and TRBJ2-5, with TRBD1 as a possible D gene (6 bases). This CDR3 comprises 17 residues. Germline CDR1 reads SEHNR; CDR2 reads FQNEAQ (reference sequence). The V and J ends lost 5 bases and 4 bases respectively, with 23 bases between them.

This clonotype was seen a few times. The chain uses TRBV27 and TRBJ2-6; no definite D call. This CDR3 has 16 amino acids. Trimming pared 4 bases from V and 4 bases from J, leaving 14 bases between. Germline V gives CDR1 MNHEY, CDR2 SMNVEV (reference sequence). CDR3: CASSSETLTGANVLTF. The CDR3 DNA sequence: TGTGCCAGCAGTTCCGAGACTTTGACAGGGGCCAACGTCCTGACTTTC.

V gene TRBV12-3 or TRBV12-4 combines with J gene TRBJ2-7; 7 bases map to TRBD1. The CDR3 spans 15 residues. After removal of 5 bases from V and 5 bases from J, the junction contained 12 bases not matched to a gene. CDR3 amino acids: CASSHLDRALNEQYF. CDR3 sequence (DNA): TGTGCCAGCAGTCACTTAGACAGGGCCCTCAACGAGCAGTACTTC.

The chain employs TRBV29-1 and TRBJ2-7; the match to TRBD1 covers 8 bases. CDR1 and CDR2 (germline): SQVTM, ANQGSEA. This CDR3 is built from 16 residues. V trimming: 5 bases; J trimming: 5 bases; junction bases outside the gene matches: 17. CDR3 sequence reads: CSVSPPRQGLVHEQYF. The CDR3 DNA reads TGCAGCGTTTCGCCCCCCAGACAGGGGTTAGTCCACGAGCAGTACTTC.

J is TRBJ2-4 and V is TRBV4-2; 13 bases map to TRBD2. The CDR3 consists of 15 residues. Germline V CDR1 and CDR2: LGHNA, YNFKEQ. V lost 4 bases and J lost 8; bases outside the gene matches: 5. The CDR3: CASSPEGLAGDIQYF. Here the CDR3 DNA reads TGTGCCAGCAGCCCCGAAGGACTAGCGGGGGACATTCAGTACTTC.

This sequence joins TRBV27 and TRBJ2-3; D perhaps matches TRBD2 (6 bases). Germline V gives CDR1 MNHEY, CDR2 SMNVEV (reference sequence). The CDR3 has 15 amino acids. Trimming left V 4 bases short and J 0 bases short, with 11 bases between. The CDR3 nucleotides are TGTGCCAGCAGTTATAGCGGAGCTAGCACAGATACGCAGTATTTT. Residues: CASSYSGASTDTQYF.

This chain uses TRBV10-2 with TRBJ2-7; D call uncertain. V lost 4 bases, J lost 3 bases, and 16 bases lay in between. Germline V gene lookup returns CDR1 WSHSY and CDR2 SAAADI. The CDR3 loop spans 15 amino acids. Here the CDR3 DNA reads TGCGCCAGCAGTGTACAGTCAAGGCCCTACTACGAGCAGTACTTC. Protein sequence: CASSVQSRPYYEQYF.

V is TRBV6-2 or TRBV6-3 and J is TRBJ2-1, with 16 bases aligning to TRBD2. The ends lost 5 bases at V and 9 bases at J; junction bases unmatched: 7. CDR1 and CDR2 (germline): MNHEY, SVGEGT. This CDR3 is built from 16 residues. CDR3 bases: TGTGCCAGCAGTCATCCGGGACTAGCGGGAGGGGTTGAGCAGTTCTTC. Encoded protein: CASSHPGLAGGVEQFF.

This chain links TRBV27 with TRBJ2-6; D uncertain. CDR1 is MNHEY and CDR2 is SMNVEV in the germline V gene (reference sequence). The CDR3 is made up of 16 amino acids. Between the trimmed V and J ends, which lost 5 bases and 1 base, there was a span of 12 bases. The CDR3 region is CASSLTVGSGANVLTF. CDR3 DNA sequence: TGTGCCAGCAGTCTAACCGTGGGGTCTGGGGCCAACGTCCTGACTTTC.

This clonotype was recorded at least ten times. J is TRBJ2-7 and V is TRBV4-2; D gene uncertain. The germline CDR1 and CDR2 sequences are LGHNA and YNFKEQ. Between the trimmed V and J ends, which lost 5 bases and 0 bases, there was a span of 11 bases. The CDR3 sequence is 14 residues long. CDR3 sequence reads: CASSSSYGSYEQYF. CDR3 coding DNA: TGTGCCAGCAGCAGCAGCTACGGCTCCTACGAGCAGTACTTC.

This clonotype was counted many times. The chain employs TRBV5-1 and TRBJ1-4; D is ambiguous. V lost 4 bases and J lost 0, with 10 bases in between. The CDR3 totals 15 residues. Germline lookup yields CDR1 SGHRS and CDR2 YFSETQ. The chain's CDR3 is CASSAYRATNEKLFF. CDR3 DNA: TGCGCCAGCAGCGCGTACCGTGCAACTAATGAAAAACTGTTTTTT.

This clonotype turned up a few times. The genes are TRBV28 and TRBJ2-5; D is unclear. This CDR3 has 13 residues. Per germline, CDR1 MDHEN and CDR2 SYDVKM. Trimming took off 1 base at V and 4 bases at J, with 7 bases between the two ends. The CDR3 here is CASSLFVSETQYF. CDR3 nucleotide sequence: TGTGCCAGCAGTTTATTTGTATCAGAGACCCAGTACTTC. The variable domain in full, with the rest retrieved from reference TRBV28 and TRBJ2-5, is DVKVTQSSRYLVKRTGEKVFLECVQDMDHENMFWYRQDPGLGLRLIYFSYDVKMKEKGDIPEGYSVSREKKERFSLILESASTNQTSMYLCASSLFVSETQYFGPGTRLLVL.

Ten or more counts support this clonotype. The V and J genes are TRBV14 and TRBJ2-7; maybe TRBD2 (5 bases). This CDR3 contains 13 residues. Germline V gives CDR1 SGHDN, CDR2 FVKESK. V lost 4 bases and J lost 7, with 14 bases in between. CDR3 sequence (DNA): TGTGCCAGCAGCCTAGGCGTCCCGGGGGAGCAGTACTTC. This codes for CASSLGVPGEQYF.

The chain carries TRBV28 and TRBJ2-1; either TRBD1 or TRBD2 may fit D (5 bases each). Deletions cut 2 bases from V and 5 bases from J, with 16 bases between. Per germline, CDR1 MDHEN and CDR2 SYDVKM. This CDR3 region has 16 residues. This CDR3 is CASSLLGASRDNEQFF. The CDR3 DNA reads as TGTGCCAGCAGTTTACTAGGGGCTAGCCGGGACAATGAGCAGTTCTTC.

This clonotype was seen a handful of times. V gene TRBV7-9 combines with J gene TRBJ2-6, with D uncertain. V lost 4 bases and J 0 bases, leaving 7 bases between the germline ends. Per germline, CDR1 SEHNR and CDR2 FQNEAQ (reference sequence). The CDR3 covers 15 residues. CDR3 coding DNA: TGTGCCAGCAGCTACCCTGACTCTGGGGCCAACGTCCTGACTTTC. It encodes CASSYPDSGANVLTF.

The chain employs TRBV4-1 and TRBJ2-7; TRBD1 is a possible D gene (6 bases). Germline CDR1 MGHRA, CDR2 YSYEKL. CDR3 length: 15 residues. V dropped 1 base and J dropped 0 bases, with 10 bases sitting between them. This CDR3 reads CASSQVTGSSYEQYF. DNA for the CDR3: TGCGCCAGCAGCCAAGTAACAGGGAGCTCCTACGAGCAGTACTTC.

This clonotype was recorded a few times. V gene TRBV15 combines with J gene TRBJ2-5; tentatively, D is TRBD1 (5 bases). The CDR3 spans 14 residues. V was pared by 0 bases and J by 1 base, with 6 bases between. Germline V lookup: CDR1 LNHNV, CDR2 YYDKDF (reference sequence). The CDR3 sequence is CATSRDDSQETQYF. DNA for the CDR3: TGTGCCACCAGCAGAGATGACAGCCAAGAGACCCAGTACTTC.

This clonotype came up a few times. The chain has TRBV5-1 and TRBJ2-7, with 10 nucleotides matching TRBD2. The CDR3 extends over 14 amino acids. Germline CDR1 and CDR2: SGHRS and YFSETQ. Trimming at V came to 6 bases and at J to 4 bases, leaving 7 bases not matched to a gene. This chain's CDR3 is CASTAGTSAYEQYF. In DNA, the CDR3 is TGCGCCAGCACTGCCGGGACTAGCGCGTACGAGCAGTACTTC.